Presented here are 8 T cell receptor beta chains from one specimen sequenced in a study of identical twins. TCRdb ran MiXCR on the 5' RACE reads and lists one entry per CDR3 protein. The sample includes roughly 1.6 million distinct CDR3 sequences, about 32% seen only once; the top ten take approximately 0.25%. Specimen: cord blood. All receptors come from a newborn girl in good health.

The V and J genes are TRBV18 and TRBJ2-5, with D perhaps TRBD1 (6 bases). CDR1 and CDR2 from the germline V gene are KGHSH and LQKENI. Trimming took 6 bases from V and 1 from J, leaving 21 bases between them. This CDR3 has 17 residues. The CDR3 is CASSLLQGAEVQETQYF. For the CDR3, the DNA is TGTGCCAGCTCCCTCCTACAGGGAGCTGAGGTCCAAGAGACCCAGTACTTC.

This clonotype was seen a single time. The chain recombines TRBV14 with TRBJ2-2; tentative D call: TRBD2 (5 bases). Trimming shortened V by 3 bases and J by 5 bases, and 10 bases separated the two germline ends. The CDR3 consists of 14 residues. Germline values: CDR1 SGHDN, CDR2 FVKESK. This CDR3 reads CASSHISGTGELFF. The CDR3 bases are TGTGCCAGCAGCCATATCAGCGGAACCGGGGAGCTGTTTTTT.

The genes are TRBV20-1 and TRBJ1-5, with D possibly being TRBD1 (5 bases). The CDR3 contains 13 residues. Looked up from germline, CDR1 is DFQATT and CDR2 is SNEGSKA (reference sequence). Trimming removed 3 bases from V and 5 bases from J, with 11 bases in between. The CDR3 loop reads CSASLTVDQPQHF. As DNA, the CDR3 is TGCAGTGCTAGCTTGACAGTGGATCAGCCCCAGCATTTT.

This clonotype was observed at least ten times. The chain links TRBV27 to TRBJ2-5, with D possibly matching TRBD2 (5 bases). The germline V gene has CDR1 MNHEY and CDR2 SMNVEV (reference sequence). This CDR3 has 12 amino acids. V was pared by 8 bases and J by 0 bases, with 7 bases between. CDR3 DNA sequence: TGTGCCAGCGGAGGCAACCAAGAGACCCAGTACTTC. Its translation: CASGGNQETQYF.

Details on this clonotype: Just one base apart from a much larger clone, this may be a read error. V usage is TRBV29-1 and J usage is TRBJ2-3, with no clear D. The CDR3 is 13 amino acids. Trimming stripped 7 bases from V and 0 bases from J, with 11 bases between. CDR1 is SQVTM and CDR2 is ANQGSEA in the germline V gene. CDR3 in DNA: TGCAGCGCCGAGGACGGGAGCACAGATACGCAGTATTTT. Protein product: CSAEDGSTDTQYF.

This clonotype was detected a few times. The chain links TRBV6-4 to TRBJ2-7, with D tentatively TRBD1 (5 bases). Deletions cut 0 bases from V and 3 bases from J, with 9 bases between. The germline V gene has CDR1 MRHNA and CDR2 SNTAGT. This CDR3 spans 14 amino acids. This chain's CDR3 is CASSDSNRNYEQYF. CDR3 DNA: TGTGCCAGCAGTGACTCGAACAGGAACTACGAGCAGTACTTC.

The chain joins TRBV2 to TRBJ2-7; 12 bases align to TRBD2. The CDR3 consists of 14 residues. V shed 11 bases and J 1 base; nucleotides not matched to a gene: 6. CDR1 is SNHLY and CDR2 is FYNNEI in the germline V gene. CDR3 nucleotides: TGTGCCGTTCGACTAGCGGGAGTTTCCTACGAGCAGTACTTC. The encoded protein is CAVRLAGVSYEQYF.

To note about this clonotype: Since a much larger clone is just one base distant, this may be a read error. The rearrangement links TRBV27 to TRBJ2-3, with a possible D match to TRBD1 (6 bases). The length of the CDR3 is 13 residues. Germline V gene sequence: CDR1 MNHEY, CDR2 SMNVEV (reference sequence). DNA for the CDR3: TGTGCCAGCAGTTCCCTACAGGGAGATACGCGGTATTTT. This sequence encodes CASSSLQGDTRYF.